The 24 T cell receptor beta chains reported below all come from one sample, sequenced in a study of vaccination effects on CD4 cells after COVID-19 (dated by TCRdb to the early 2020s). What these receptors recognize is not known. The ViraFEST assay stimulated PBMC with viral peptide pools and then used TCR sequencing to identify antigen-specific CD4+ T cell clonotypes by expansion. After around eleven days of culture, CD4+ T cells were isolated with the EasySep CD4+ T cell isolation kit. The library was built by means of the immunoSEQ multiplex PCR assay. TCRdb took over this immuneACCESS table, retaining in-frame rearrangements with V and J assigned. Such tables are incomplete; in checked studies, under half of the missing clones stem from an unresolved V gene, and the remainder is unexplained. Recorded for this sample are 50,000 to 65,000 clones; roughly 76% of them occurred a single time. The ten largest clonotypes hold more than 2% of the sample.

Sample: CD4+ T cells from PBMCs cultured with HCoV-229E spike peptides, taken before COVID-19 vaccination. The sample's cell subset or site label is to be understood as: HCoV-229E spike overlapping peptide pool stimulation. The origin of the receptors is a human donor who received a COVID-19 vaccine.

The rearrangement links TRBV28 to TRBJ1-4; D remains unclear. V lost 5 bases and J lost 3, with 10 bases in between. This CDR3 comprises 14 residues. Germline V CDR1 and CDR2: MDHEN, SYDVKM. CDR3 DNA: TGTGCCAGCAGTCTGGACTGGGCTAATGAAAAACTGTTTTTT. Encoded protein: CASSLDWANEKLFF.

The DNA of the CDR3 is TGTGCCAGCAGCTTAGCCAGGCTGGTGAAGCAGTTCTTC. Translated: CASSLARLVKQFF. V and J are TRBV7-2 and TRBJ2-1; no clear D. The germline V and J ends were trimmed by 0 bases and 11 bases, with 11 bases remaining between them. CDR3 length: 13 residues. Germline assignment: CDR1 SGHTA and CDR2 FQGNSA.

The chain recombines TRBV5-6 with TRBJ2-1; TRBD2 is a possible D gene (7 bases). Looked up from germline, CDR1 is SGHDT and CDR2 is YYEEEE. CDR3 length equals 16 residues. The ends were cut back, 5 bases at V and 0 bases at J, with 15 bases in the middle. CDR3 protein: CASRGYGGLSYNEQFF. The CDR3 DNA sequence: TGTGCCAGCAGGGGGTACGGGGGGCTCTCCTACAATGAGCAGTTCTTC.

The CDR3 loop is CASSLAGTTIYGYTF. The CDR3 nucleotides read TGCGCCAGCAGCTTGGCCGGCACCACTATTTATGGCTACACCTTC. This rearrangement joins TRBV5-1 to TRBJ1-2; D call uncertain. This CDR3 has 15 amino acids. Trimming shortened V by 0 bases and J by 5 bases, and 14 bases separated the two germline ends. CDR1 is SGHRS and CDR2 is YFSETQ in the germline V gene.

This clone was seen a handful of times. This sequence joins TRBV5-4 and TRBJ2-2; 9 nucleotides line up with TRBD1. Germline V gene sequence: CDR1 SGHNT, CDR2 YYREEE (reference sequence). This CDR3 region has 16 residues. After removal of 5 bases from V and 4 bases from J, the junction contained 9 bases not matched to a gene. The CDR3 sequence is CASSRDRVGTTGELFF. The CDR3 DNA reads as TGTGCCAGCAGTCGGGACAGGGTTGGGACCACCGGGGAGCTGTTTTTT.

The J gene is TRBJ1-4, the V gene TRBV11-2; possible D gene TRBD1, 6 bases. V was pared by 3 bases and J by 12 bases, with 14 bases between. Germline V lookup: CDR1 SGHAT, CDR2 FQNNGV. The CDR3 has 13 residues. CDR3 protein: CASSLSEGVQLFF. CDR3 DNA sequence: TGTGCCAGCAGCTTGAGTGAGGGGGTACAACTGTTTTTT.

The chain employs TRBV12-3 or TRBV12-4 and TRBJ2-5, with a possible D match to TRBD2 (5 bases). V was trimmed by 8 bases and J by 1 base, leaving 11 bases between them. The CDR3 extends over 13 amino acids. CDR3 in amino acids: CASGFRGQETQYF. The CDR3 nucleotides read TGTGCCAGCGGGTTTCGGGGCCAAGAGACCCAGTACTTC.

This clone was observed a few times. The chain couples TRBV3-1 (or the pseudogene TRBV3-2) to TRBJ1-1; TRBD1 matches 8 bases. Germline CDR1 and CDR2: LGHDT and YNNKEL (reference sequence). The trim removed 4 bases at V and 4 bases at J, leaving 8 bases unmatched. The CDR3 is 15 residues long. The CDR3 sequence: CASSRTGGGGTEAFF. In nucleotides, the CDR3 is TGTGCCAGCAGCCGCACAGGGGGTGGTGGCACTGAAGCTTTCTTT.

The chain joins TRBV29-1 to TRBJ1-2; 11 nucleotides line up with TRBD1. The germline gives CDR1 SQVTM, CDR2 ANQGSEA. The CDR3 is 13 residues long. Trimming took 7 bases from V and 4 from J; bases not matched to a gene: 5. This CDR3 is CSAGTGGIYGYTF. As DNA, the CDR3 is TGCAGCGCGGGGACAGGGGGGATCTATGGCTACACCTTC.

The gene calls are TRBV10-3 and TRBJ2-5; TRBD2 matches at 9 bases. Germline CDR1 and CDR2: ENHRY and SYGVKD. Unmatched junction bases numbered 14, after V lost 4 bases and J lost 5 bases. The CDR3 is 17 residues long. The CDR3 DNA sequence: TGTGCCATCAGTGCCTCCTTCTCCAGCGGGGGGTTGGAGACCCAGTACTTC. Protein: CAISASFSSGGLETQYF.

The chain employs TRBV19 and TRBJ2-2; 10 bases match TRBD1. Germline V gene lookup returns CDR1 LNHDA and CDR2 SQIVND (reference sequence). The CDR3 is 14 residues long. J was trimmed by 1 base and V by 9 bases; bases with no gene match: 2. The CDR3 here is CASRDRGNTGELFF. CDR3 nucleotides: TGTGCCAGCAGGGACAGGGGGAACACCGGGGAGCTGTTTTTT.

This rearrangement joins TRBV2 to TRBJ2-6; D gene ambiguous. This CDR3 contains 16 residues. Germline CDR1 and CDR2: SNHLY and FYNNEI. V dropped 5 bases and J dropped 0 bases, with 11 bases sitting between them. CDR3 sequence reads: CASSYTPPSGANVLTF. In DNA, the CDR3 is TGTGCCAGCAGTTACACGCCACCCTCTGGGGCCAACGTCCTGACTTTC.

The V call is TRBV5-6, the J call TRBJ2-3; a weak D match, TRBD1 (6 bases). CDR3 length: 13 amino acids. Germline CDR1 SGHDT, CDR2 YYEEEE. Trimming stripped 2 bases from V and 3 bases from J, with 7 bases between. In DNA, the CDR3 is TGTGCCAGCAGCTTAACAGGGACAGATACGCAGTATTTT. This gives the protein CASSLTGTDTQYF.

V gene TRBV29-1 combines with J gene TRBJ1-1; TRBD1 matches at 9 bases. The length of the CDR3 is 14 residues. Germline lookup yields CDR1 SQVTM and CDR2 ANQGSEA. The CDR3 spells CRGDRAAGGTEAFF. CDR3 DNA sequence: TGCAGGGGGGACAGGGCCGCCGGGGGCACTGAAGCTTTCTTT.

The chain combines TRBV5-1 with TRBJ1-2; TRBD1 is a possible D gene (5 bases). Germline values: CDR1 SGHRS, CDR2 YFSETQ. Deletions cut 0 bases from V and 5 bases from J, with 14 bases between. The CDR3 consists of 15 residues. The CDR3 DNA reads as TGCGCCAGCAGCTTGGGGAATGGCAGGGATTATGGCTACACCTTC. Translation: CASSLGNGRDYGYTF.

This sequence joins TRBV4-2 and TRBJ2-5, with 7 bases lining up with TRBD1. This CDR3 spans 16 amino acids. V gave up 3 bases and J gave up 4 bases; unmatched junction bases: 11. CDR1 and CDR2 (germline): LGHNA, YNFKEQ. For the CDR3, the DNA is TGTGCCAGCAGCCAGGAGACAGGGTCCGCGGCAGAGACCCAGTACTTC. Translation gives CASSQETGSAAETQYF.

The chain combines TRBV6-5 with TRBJ2-5; the match to TRBD1 covers 10 bases. Germline values: CDR1 MNHEY, CDR2 SVGAGI. After removal of 6 bases from V and 5 bases from J, the junction contained 0 bases not matched to a gene. This CDR3 is 12 amino acids long. CDR3 in DNA: TGTGCCAGCAGGGACAGGGGGGAGACCCAGTACTTC. It specifies CASRDRGETQYF.

The genes are TRBV30 and TRBJ2-2, with 7 bases lining up with TRBD2. The trim removed 3 bases at V and 1 base at J, leaving 8 bases unmatched. The CDR3 totals 16 residues. In germline, CDR1 is GTSNPN, CDR2 SVGIG (reference sequence). Written as DNA, the CDR3 is TGTGCCTGGAGCGCCTCATGGGGGGGGAACACCGGGGAGCTGTTTTTT. The encoded protein is CAWSASWGGNTGELFF.

The chain links TRBV4-3 to TRBJ2-1, with TRBD2 as a possible D gene (6 bases). Germline assignment: CDR1 LGHNA and CDR2 YSLEER. V was clipped by 4 bases and J by 9 bases, with 28 bases between them. The CDR3 has 18 residues. Here the CDR3 DNA reads TGCGCCAGCAGCCTGGAGGACTACAGAGACTTGGGGGTTACTGAGCAGTTCTTC. Amino acid sequence: CASSLEDYRDLGVTEQFF.

The genes are TRBV7-9 and TRBJ1-4; D possibly corresponds to TRBD1 (5 bases). The V gene lost 1 base and the J gene lost 5 bases, with 8 bases spanning the gap. CDR1 is SEHNR, CDR2 FQNEAQ, per germline (reference sequence). This CDR3 spans 14 amino acids. In DNA form, the CDR3 reads TGTGCCAGCAGCTTAGGACAGAACAATGAAAAACTGTTTTTT. It specifies CASSLGQNNEKLFF.

V usage is TRBV2 and J usage is TRBJ2-3, with 13 nucleotides matching TRBD2. Germline CDR1 and CDR2: SNHLY and FYNNEI. This CDR3 spans 20 amino acids. The ends lost 6 bases at V and 4 bases at J; junction bases unmatched: 19. The CDR3 DNA sequence: TGTGCCAGCAGAGAGCGAACCCTCCTCACTAGCGGGGGGGCCCCAGATACGCAGTATTTT. Its protein is CASRERTLLTSGGAPDTQYF.

This clone was detected only once. The chain links TRBV7-3 to TRBJ1-1, with D unresolved. The germline V gene has CDR1 SGHTA and CDR2 FQGTGA. V was pared by 2 bases and J by 1 base, with 5 bases between. The CDR3 runs to 13 residues. The CDR3 region is CASSLQENTEAFF. The CDR3, as DNA: TGTGCCAGCAGCTTACAGGAGAACACTGAAGCTTTCTTT.

The chain carries TRBV18 and TRBJ2-5; D is uncertain. Germline loops: CDR1 KGHSH, CDR2 LQKENI. The ends were cut back, 3 bases at V and 5 bases at J, with 13 bases in the middle. This CDR3 is built from 14 residues. The CDR3 loop is CASSPLSRGETQYF. In DNA, the CDR3 is TGTGCCAGCTCACCGCTCTCCCGCGGTGAGACCCAGTACTTC.

This chain uses TRBV19 with TRBJ2-5, with D possibly being TRBD2 (5 bases). The CDR3 contains 14 residues. Germline V gene sequence: CDR1 LNHDA, CDR2 SQIVND (reference sequence). Trimming shortened V by 4 bases and J by 2 bases, and 11 bases separated the two germline ends. CDR3 in DNA: TGTGCCAGTAGTAACTCGGGGTTACAAGAGACCCAGTACTTC. Its translation: CASSNSGLQETQYF.